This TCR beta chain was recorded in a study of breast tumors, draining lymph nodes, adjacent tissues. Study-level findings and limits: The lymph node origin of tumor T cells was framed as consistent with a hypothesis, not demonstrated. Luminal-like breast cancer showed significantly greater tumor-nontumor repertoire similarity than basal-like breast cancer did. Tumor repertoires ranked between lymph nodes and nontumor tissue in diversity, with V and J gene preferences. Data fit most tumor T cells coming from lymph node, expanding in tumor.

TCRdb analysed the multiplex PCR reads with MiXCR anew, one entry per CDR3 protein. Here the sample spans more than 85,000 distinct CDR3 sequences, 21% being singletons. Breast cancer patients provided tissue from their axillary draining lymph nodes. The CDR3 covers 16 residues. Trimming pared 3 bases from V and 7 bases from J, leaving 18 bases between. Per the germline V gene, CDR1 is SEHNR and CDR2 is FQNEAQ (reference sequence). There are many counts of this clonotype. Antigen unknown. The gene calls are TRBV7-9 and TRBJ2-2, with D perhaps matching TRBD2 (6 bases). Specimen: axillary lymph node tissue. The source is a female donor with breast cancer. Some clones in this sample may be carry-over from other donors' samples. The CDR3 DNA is TGTGCCAGCAGCTTCGGGACTTACGACAAGTACGGGGAGCTGTTTTTT. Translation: CASSFGTYDKYGELFF.